A selection of T cell receptor beta chains follows, all from one sample in a study of coeliac disease. Data came from immunoSEQ multiplex PCR; TCRdb stores just in-frame clones and leaves some out. Among 6,000 to 8,000 clones listed, around two thirds were seen once. Sequenced sample: lamina propria lymphocytes from the gut. These receptors came from a young man with celiac disease. Each CDR3 is given with its conserved first and last residue. Each record gives: D gene, V gene, clone size, J gene, CDR3 DNA, CDR3 protein. A D gene is named only where the DNA matches it firmly. Clone size, where shown, is once, few, many, or a class for clones that have expanded.

.	TRBV2	.	TRBJ2-5	TGTGCCAGCAGTTGGGGAGTGGAAGAGACCCAGTACTTC	CASSWGVEETQYF
.	TRBV21-1	.	TRBJ1-6	TGTGCCAGCAGAGGACAGGTAGGGATTAATTCACCCCTCCACTTT	CASRGQVGINSPLHF
TRBD1	TRBV18	.	TRBJ2-5	TGTGCCAGCTCACCACGGGGTTCGACAGGGGAGGAGACCCAGTACTTC	CASSPRGSTGEETQYF
.	TRBV28	few	TRBJ2-7	TGTGCCAGCAGTCTACCCCCCCGGGACAATTACCTGAGCGAGCAGTACTTC	CASSLPPRDNYLSEQYF
.	TRBV28	.	TRBJ2-7	TGTGCCAGCTGCGGGGACTACGAGCAGTACTTC	CASCGDYEQYF
TRBD1	TRBV7-9	.	TRBJ1-1	TGTGCCAGCAGCCGGGACAGGGTAGACACTAAAGCTTTCTTT	CASSRDRVDTKAFF
TRBD2	TRBV10-3	.	TRBJ2-5	TGTGCCATCAGTGAGTCGAGCGGGGTGGAGACCCAGTACTTC	CAISESSGVETQYF
TRBD1	TRBV11-1	.	TRBJ1-2	TGTGCCAGCAGCAGAACCAGACAGGGGGATGGCTACACCTTC	CASSRTRQGDGYTF
TRBD1	TRBV6-5	.	TRBJ1-5	TGTGCCAGCAGTTACCGAGGGACAGGGGGCAATCAGCCCCAGCATTTT	CASSYRGTGGNQPQHF
.	TRBV19	.	TRBJ1-2	TGTGCCAGTAGTATAGCCCCCGCGGGGGCCTATGGCTACACCTTC	CASSIAPAGAYGYTF
TRBD1	TRBV5-4	.	TRBJ2-5	TGTGCCAGCAGCTTTCCCGCCGGGACAGGGGAAGAGACCCAGTACTTC	CASSFPAGTGEETQYF
TRBD1	TRBV2	.	TRBJ2-7	TGTGCCAGTCAGCCGGGACAGGGCTCCTACGAGCAGTACTTC	CASQPGQGSYEQYF
.	TRBV2	.	TRBJ2-7	TGTGCCAGGAATAGGGAGCGTCTGCGGTACGAGCAGTACTTC	CARNRERLRYEQYF
TRBD1	TRBV28	.	TRBJ1-2	TGTGCCAGCAGTGAAGGGACAGGGGTTAGGGGGGGCTACACCTTC	CASSEGTGVRGGYTF
.	TRBV9	.	TRBJ2-3	TGTGCCAGCAGCGTAAGCCCCACAGATACGCAGTATTTT	CASSVSPTDTQYF
.	TRBV19	once	TRBJ1-2	TGTGCCATAATCGGGGGCTACACCTTC	CAIIGGYTF
TRBD2	TRBV7-9	.	TRBJ2-1	TGTGCCAGCAGCCCGGGCGGGAGTCTTCGCGAGCAGTTCTTC	CASSPGGSLREQFF
.	TRBV27	once	TRBJ2-3	TGTGCCAGCAGTTCGGACCTCGGAGGACCAGATACGCAGTATTTT	CASSSDLGGPDTQYF
.	TRBV5-1	.	TRBJ1-1	TGCGCCAGCAGCTTGTATCAACTCATGAACACTGAAGCTTTCTTT	CASSLYQLMNTEAFF
TRBD1	TRBV13	.	TRBJ2-1	TGTGCCAGCAGCCCTTGGGACAGGGGGTACAATGAGCAGTTCTTC	CASSPWDRGYNEQFF
TRBD2	TRBV7-8	.	TRBJ2-7	TGTGCCAGCAGCTCGGGACTAGCGGGAGGGCGCGGAGAGCAGTACTTC	CASSSGLAGGRGEQYF
.	TRBV7-9	.	TRBJ1-1	TGTGCCAGCAGCATCGGACATCTCTCTGAAGCTTTCTTT	CASSIGHLSEAFF
.	TRBV14	.	TRBJ1-1	TGTGCCAGCAGCCAAGAATGGAACACTAAAGCTTTCTTT	CASSQEWNTKAFF
.	TRBV6-5	.	TRBJ1-4	TGTGCCAGCATAGGAGAGGGAAAACTGTTTTTT	CASIGEGKLFF
.	TRBV5-1	.	TRBJ2-3	TGCGCCAGCAGCTTGACCGGGCGGGGTAGCACAGATACGCAGTATTTT	CASSLTGRGSTDTQYF
.	TRBV2	few	TRBJ2-7	TGTGCCACCTATCAGCCAGGGGACCACGAGCAGTACTTC	CATYQPGDHEQYF
.	TRBV30	.	TRBJ1-2	TGTGCCTGGGGGGCCACCTATGGCTACACCTTC	CAWGATYGYTF
.	TRBV9	.	TRBJ2-3	TGTGCCAGCAGCGTAGCTATCAAAGATACGCAGTATTTT	CASSVAIKDTQYF
.	TRBV9	.	TRBJ2-5	TGTGCCAGCAGCGTAGGGGGGCAGGGGGAGACCCAGTACTTC	CASSVGGQGETQYF
TRBD2	TRBV6-5	.	TRBJ2-1	TGTGCCAGCCGCAGGGTAGCGCGGGAGAATGAGCAGTTCTTC	CASRRVARENEQFF
.	TRBV6-4	once	TRBJ2-5	TGTGCCAGCAGTGACCCCAAAGGGGGCCAAGAGACCCAGTACTTC	CASSDPKGGQETQYF
.	TRBV6-1	few	TRBJ1-2	TGTGCCAGCAGTTTAGACTCCGGGACATTCTATGGCTACACCTTC	CASSLDSGTFYGYTF
.	TRBV13	once	TRBJ2-1	TGTGCCAGCAGCTTAGCGGGAGTGCCGGGGAATGAGCAGTTCTTC	CASSLAGVPGNEQFF
.	TRBV6-1	.	TRBJ1-2	TGTGCCAGCAGTGAAGTTGAACTCCCCCCCTATGGCTACACCTTC	CASSEVELPPYGYTF
.	TRBV6-5	.	TRBJ1-1	TGTGCCAGCAGTTACGGGGGCGCGGGCACTGAAGCTTTCTTT	CASSYGGAGTEAFF
TRBD1	TRBV9	.	TRBJ2-3	TGTGCCAGCAGCTTAGGCCCGGGACAGGGAACAGATACGCAGTATTTT	CASSLGPGQGTDTQYF
TRBD2	TRBV10-3	.	TRBJ2-7	TGTGCCACCGATGACCCGACTAGCGGGAGGGTGAACGAGCAGTACTTC	CATDDPTSGRVNEQYF
TRBD1	TRBV7-2	.	TRBJ2-7	TGTGCCAGCAGCAACGATGGACAGGGCTACGAGCAGTACTTC	CASSNDGQGYEQYF
TRBD1	TRBV7-7	.	TRBJ1-6	TGTGCCAGCAGCAACGGACAGGACAGGGATTATTCACCCCTCCACTTT	CASSNGQDRDYSPLHF
.	TRBV5-1	.	TRBJ2-1	TGCGCCAGCAGCTTGGGAGGGGGGGCCCTGTCCTACAATGAGCAGTTCTTC	CASSLGGGALSYNEQFF
TRBD2	TRBV10-2	few	TRBJ2-1	TGCGCCAGCAGCGGACTAGCGGGGGGGCATGAGCAGTTCTTC	CASSGLAGGHEQFF
TRBD1	TRBV28	.	TRBJ1-5	TGTGCCAGCAGTTCCGGGACAGGGGTGTCTGGCCAGCCCCAGCATTTT	CASSSGTGVSGQPQHF
TRBD1	TRBV11-2	once	TRBJ2-2	TGTGCCAGCAGCCCTCTCCCTTGGACAGGGGACACCGGGGAGCTGTTTTTT	CASSPLPWTGDTGELFF
TRBD2	TRBV19	.	TRBJ2-7	TGTGCCAGTCGGCGGGATGATCGAGCGGGAGGGCCCCTCTACGAGCAGTACTTC	CASRRDDRAGGPLYEQYF
TRBD1	TRBV6-1	.	TRBJ1-4	TGTGCCAGCACCCCCCGACAGGGGAGAAATGAAAAACTGTTTTTT	CASTPRQGRNEKLFF
.	TRBV21-1	.	TRBJ2-7	TGTGCCAGCAGCACCCGGGACAGGGACTACGACGAGCAGTACTTC	CASSTRDRDYDEQYF
TRBD1	TRBV7-2	.	TRBJ1-5	TGTGCCAGCAGTTTAGGGGGCGCCGGGCCGGGCTATCAGCCCCAGCATTTT	CASSLGGAGPGYQPQHF
.	TRBV5-4	few	TRBJ1-2	TGTGCCAGCAGCTCTCAGACAGGAAACTATGGCTACACCTTC	CASSSQTGNYGYTF
.	TRBV11-2	few	TRBJ1-2	TGTGCCAGCAGCCGCGTCTCAGCGGACTATGGCTACACCTTC	CASSRVSADYGYTF
.	TRBV7-3	few	TRBJ1-2	TGTGCCAGCAGCTTTTCAGGGGCGGATGGCTACACCTTC	CASSFSGADGYTF
.	TRBV9	.	TRBJ1-2	TGTGCCAGCATTTTTGGGCACTCAAGAAAGACCTATGGCTACACCTTC	CASIFGHSRKTYGYTF
TRBD2	TRBV5-3	.	TRBJ2-5	TGTGCCAGAAGCTTGGGTTGGGAGTCACTAGCGGGTCAAGAGACCCAGTACTTC	CARSLGWESLAGQETQYF
.	TRBV15	.	TRBJ2-2	TGTGCCACCAGCTATCTGATGGGAGGAAGCCCCACGAACACCGGGGAGCTGTTTTTT	CATSYLMGGSPTNTGELFF
TRBD1	TRBV2	once	TRBJ2-7	TGTGCCAGCAGGGAACCGGGACAGGCCTACGAGCAGTACTTC	CASREPGQAYEQYF
.	TRBV11-2	.	TRBJ2-1	TGTGCCAGCAGCTTAGGAGGGAGCGTAGTTTACAATGAGCAGTTCTTC	CASSLGGSVVYNEQFF
.	TRBV7-8	.	TRBJ2-7	TGTGCCAGCAGCGTAGCCAGGACCCAGGGGGGCTACGAGCAGTACTTC	CASSVARTQGGYEQYF